This T cell receptor beta chain was profiled in a study of T cell repertoires in cytomegalovirus infection. Study as a whole: Public signatures in TCR beta pointed to CMV infection and matching HLA type. The study's findings and limits: Cumulative public TCR beta family frequency identified carriers of CMV plus the relevant HLA. Predominance within the ex vivo response was attributable to HLA-C-restricted CMV-specific TCR beta clonotypes.

CDR1 and CDR2 (germline): MDHEN, SYDVKM. CDR3 size: 14 residues. V dropped 4 bases and J dropped 6; count of bases not matched to a gene: 4. TCRdb ran MiXCR on the reads and lists one entry per CDR3 protein. There are roughly 68,000 distinct CDR3 sequences in the sample; about 23% occur only once, and 65% to 85% lies in the top ten. This clonotype was picked up a small number of times. Its antigen is currently unknown. The receptor was derived from a human donor in good health (CMV status not recorded). Some clones in this sample may be carry-over from other donors' samples. Sequenced material: PBMCs, sequenced either directly or after in vitro stimulation (not recorded which). This sequence joins TRBV28 and TRBJ1-5; 9 nucleotides align to TRBD1. The CDR3 loop reads CASSYRGPIQPQHF. In DNA, the CDR3 is TGTGCCAGCAGTTACAGGGGGCCTATTCAGCCCCAGCATTTT. Complete variable domain (other parts from reference TRBV28 and TRBJ1-5): DVKVTQSSRYLVKRTGEKVFLECVQDMDHENMFWYRQDPGLGLRLIYFSYDVKMKEKGDIPEGYSVSREKKERFSLILESASTNQTSMYLCASSYRGPIQPQHFGDGTRLSIL.